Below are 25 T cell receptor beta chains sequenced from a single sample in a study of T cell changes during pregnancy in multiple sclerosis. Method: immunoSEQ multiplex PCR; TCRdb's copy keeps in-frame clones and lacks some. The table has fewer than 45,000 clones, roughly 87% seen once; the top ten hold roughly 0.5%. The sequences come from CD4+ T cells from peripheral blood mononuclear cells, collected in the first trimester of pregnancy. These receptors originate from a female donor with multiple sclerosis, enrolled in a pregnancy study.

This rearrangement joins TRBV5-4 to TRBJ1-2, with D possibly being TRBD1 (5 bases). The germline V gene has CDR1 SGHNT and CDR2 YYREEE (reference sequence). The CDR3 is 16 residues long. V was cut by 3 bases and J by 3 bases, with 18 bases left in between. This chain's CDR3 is CASSWTPGLRDYGYTF. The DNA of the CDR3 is TGTGCCAGCAGCTGGACTCCGGGACTGAGGGACTATGGCTACACCTTC.

CDR3 amino acids: CASSTYSGETDTQYF. CDR3 sequence (DNA): TGTGCCAGTAGTACCTATAGCGGGGAAACAGATACGCAGTATTTT. The V and J genes are TRBV19 and TRBJ2-3, with 8 bases lining up with TRBD2. The CDR3 is made up of 15 amino acids. V was pared by 4 bases and J by 3 bases, with 6 bases of the junction left unmatched. The germline V gene encodes CDR1 LNHDA and CDR2 SQIVND (reference sequence).

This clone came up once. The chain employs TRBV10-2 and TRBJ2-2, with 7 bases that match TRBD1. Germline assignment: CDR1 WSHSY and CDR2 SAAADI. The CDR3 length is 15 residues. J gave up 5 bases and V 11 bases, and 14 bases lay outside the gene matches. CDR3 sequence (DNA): TGCGCCTTGGCAGGGGGTCCTTTAGGGACCGGGGAGCTGTTTTTT. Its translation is CALAGGPLGTGELFF.

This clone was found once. The CDR3 nucleotides are TGTGCCATCGCTCAGGGGCAGGGTGGGGCCAACGTCCTGACTTTC. As protein: CAIAQGQGGANVLTF. The chain employs TRBV10-3 and TRBJ2-6; a weak D match, TRBD1 (6 bases). V lost 8 bases, J lost 3 bases, and 14 bases lay in between. CDR1 and CDR2 from the germline V gene are ENHRY and SYGVKD. The CDR3 is 15 amino acids.

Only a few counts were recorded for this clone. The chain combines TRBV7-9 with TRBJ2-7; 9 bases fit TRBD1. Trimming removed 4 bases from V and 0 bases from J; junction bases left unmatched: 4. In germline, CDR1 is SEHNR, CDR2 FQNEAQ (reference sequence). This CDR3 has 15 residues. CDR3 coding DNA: TGTGCCAGCAGCTATACAGGGGGCCCCTCCTACGAGCAGTACTTC. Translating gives CASSYTGGPSYEQYF.

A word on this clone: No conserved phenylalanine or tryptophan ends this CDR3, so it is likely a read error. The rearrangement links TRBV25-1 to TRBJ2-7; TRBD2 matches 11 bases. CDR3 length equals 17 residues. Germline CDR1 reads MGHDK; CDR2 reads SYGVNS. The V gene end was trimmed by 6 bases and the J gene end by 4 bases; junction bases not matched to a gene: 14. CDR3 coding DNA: TGTGCCAGCAGCGGACTGGGGGCTAGCGGGGGGCCGTACGAGCAGTACCTC. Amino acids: CASSGLGASGGPYEQYL.

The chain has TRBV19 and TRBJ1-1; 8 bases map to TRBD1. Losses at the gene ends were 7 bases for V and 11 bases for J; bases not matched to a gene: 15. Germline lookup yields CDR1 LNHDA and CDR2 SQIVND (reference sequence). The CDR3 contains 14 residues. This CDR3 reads CASTLDRAAGRAFF. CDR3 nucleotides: TGTGCCAGTACCCTGGACAGGGCTGCGGGGAGGGCTTTCTTT.

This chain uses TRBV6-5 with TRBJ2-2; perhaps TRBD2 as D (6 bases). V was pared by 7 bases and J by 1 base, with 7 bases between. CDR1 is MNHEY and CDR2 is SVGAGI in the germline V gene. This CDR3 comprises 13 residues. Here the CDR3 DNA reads TGTGCCAGCACGGAGGGGAACACCGGGGAGCTGTTTTTT. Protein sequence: CASTEGNTGELFF.

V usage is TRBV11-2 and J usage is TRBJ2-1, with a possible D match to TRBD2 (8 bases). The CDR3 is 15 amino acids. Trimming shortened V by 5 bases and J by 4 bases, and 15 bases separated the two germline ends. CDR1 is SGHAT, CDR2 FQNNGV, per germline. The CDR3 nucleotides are TGTGCCAGCAGCCTAGGGGGCGGGAGGTACAATGAGCAGTTCTTC. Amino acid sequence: CASSLGGGRYNEQFF.

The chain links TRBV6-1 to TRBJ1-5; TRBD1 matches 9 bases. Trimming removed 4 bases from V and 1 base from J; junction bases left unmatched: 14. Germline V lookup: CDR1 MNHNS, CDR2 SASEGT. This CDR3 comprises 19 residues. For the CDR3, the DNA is TGTGCCAGCAGTGGACCGGGACAGGGTTTTATGAGGAGCAATCAGCCCCAGCATTTT. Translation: CASSGPGQGFMRSNQPQHF.

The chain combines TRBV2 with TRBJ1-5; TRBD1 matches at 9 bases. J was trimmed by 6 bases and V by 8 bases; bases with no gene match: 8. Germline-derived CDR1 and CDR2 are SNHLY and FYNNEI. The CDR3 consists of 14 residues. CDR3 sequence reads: CASSDRGRSQPQHF. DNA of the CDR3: TGTGCCAGCTCGGACAGGGGTAGGAGTCAGCCCCAGCATTTT.

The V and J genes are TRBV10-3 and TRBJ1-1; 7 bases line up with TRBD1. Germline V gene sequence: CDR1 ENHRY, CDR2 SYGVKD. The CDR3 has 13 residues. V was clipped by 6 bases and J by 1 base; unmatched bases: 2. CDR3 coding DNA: TGTGCCATCAGCGGGACAGCGAACACTGAAGCTTTCTTT. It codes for CAISGTANTEAFF.

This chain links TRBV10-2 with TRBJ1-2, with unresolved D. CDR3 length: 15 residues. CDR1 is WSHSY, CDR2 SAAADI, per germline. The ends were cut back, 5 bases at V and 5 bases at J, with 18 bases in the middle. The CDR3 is CASSSPTTQRYGYTF. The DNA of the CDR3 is TGCGCCAGCAGTTCGCCAACGACACAGAGATATGGCTACACCTTC.

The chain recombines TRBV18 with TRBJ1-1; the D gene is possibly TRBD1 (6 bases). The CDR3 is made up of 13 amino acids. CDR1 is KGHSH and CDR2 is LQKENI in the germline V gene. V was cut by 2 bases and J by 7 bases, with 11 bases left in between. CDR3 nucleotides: TGTGCCAGCTCACCAATGGACAGCTTTGAAGCTTTCTTT. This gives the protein CASSPMDSFEAFF.

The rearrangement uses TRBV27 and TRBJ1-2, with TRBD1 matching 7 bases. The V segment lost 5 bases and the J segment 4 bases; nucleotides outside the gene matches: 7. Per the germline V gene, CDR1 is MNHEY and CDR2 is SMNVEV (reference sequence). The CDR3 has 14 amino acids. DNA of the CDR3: TGTGCCAGCAGTCACGGACAGGCATTCTATGGCTACACCTTC. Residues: CASSHGQAFYGYTF.

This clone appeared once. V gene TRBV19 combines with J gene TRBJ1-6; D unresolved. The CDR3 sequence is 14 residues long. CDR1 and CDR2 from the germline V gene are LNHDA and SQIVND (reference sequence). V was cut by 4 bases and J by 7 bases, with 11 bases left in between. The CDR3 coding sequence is TGTGCCAGTAGTAAGCAGGAATTCAATTCACCCCTCCACTTT. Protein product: CASSKQEFNSPLHF.

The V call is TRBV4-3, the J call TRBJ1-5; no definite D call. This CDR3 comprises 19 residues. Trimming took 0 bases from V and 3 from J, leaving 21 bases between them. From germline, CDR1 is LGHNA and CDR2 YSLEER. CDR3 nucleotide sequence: TGCGCCAGCAGCCAAGATAAAGGATGGGCAGGTCACAACAATCAGCCCCAGCATTTT. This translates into CASSQDKGWAGHNNQPQHF.

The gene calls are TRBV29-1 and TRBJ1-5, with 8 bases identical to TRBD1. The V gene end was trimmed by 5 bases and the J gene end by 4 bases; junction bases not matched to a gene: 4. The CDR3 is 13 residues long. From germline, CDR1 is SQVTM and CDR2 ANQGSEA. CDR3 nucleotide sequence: TGCAGCGTTACAGGGGGAGGTAATCAGCCCCAGCATTTT. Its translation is CSVTGGGNQPQHF.

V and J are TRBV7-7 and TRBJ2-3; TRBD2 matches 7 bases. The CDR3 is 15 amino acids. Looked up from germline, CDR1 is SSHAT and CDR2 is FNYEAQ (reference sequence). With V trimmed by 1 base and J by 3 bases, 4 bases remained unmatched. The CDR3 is CASSLGLAVTDTQYF. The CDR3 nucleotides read TGTGCCAGCAGCTTAGGACTAGCTGTTACAGATACGCAGTATTTT.

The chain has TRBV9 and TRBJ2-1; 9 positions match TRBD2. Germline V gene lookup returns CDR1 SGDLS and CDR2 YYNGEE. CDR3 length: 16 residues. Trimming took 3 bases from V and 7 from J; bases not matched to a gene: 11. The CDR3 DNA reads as TGTGCCAGCAGCGCGAATAGCGGGGGCGGGGAAAATGAGCAGTTCTTC. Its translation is CASSANSGGGENEQFF.

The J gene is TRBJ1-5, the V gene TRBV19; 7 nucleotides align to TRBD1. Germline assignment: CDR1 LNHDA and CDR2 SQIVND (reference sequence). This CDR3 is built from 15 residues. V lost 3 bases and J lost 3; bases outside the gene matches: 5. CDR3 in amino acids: CASSIRDRDNQPQHF. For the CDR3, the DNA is TGTGCCAGTAGTATCCGGGACAGAGACAATCAGCCCCAGCATTTT.

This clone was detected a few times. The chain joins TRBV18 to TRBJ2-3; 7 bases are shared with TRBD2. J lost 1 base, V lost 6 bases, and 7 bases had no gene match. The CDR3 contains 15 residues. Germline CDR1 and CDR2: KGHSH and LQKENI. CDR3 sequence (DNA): TGTGCCAGCTCCCGGGACTATGGAGGCACAGATACGCAGTATTTT. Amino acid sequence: CASSRDYGGTDTQYF.

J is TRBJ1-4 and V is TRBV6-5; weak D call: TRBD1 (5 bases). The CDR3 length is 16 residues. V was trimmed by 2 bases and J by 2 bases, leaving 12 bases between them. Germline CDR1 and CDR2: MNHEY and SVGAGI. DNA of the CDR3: TGTGCCAGCAGTTACAGGGGAAGTAATACTAATGAAAAACTGTTTTTT. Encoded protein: CASSYRGSNTNEKLFF.

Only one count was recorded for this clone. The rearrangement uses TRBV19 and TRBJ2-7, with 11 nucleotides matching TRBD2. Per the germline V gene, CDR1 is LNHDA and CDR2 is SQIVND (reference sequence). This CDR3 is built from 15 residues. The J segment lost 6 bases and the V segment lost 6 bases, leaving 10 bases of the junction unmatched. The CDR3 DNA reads TGTGCCAGTAGCGTCACTAGCGGGAGCTTAGGCGAGCAGTACTTC. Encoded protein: CASSVTSGSLGEQYF.

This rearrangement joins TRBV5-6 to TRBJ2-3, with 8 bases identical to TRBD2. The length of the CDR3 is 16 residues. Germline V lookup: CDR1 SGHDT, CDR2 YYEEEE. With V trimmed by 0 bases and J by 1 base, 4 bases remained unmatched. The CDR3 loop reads CASSLGAGGGTDTQYF. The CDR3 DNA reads TGTGCCAGCAGCTTGGGGGCGGGGGGCGGCACAGATACGCAGTATTTT.